This T cell receptor (beta chain) was profiled in a study of OX40 agonist ivuxolimab in advanced cancers. In the study overall: Averaging about 60 years in age, with a range of about 20 to 90, the cohort was around 87% male. Overall study findings and caveats: Partly responding patients at 0.1-3.0 mg/kg showed some of the smallest clonal expansion. At doses 0.1 to 3.0 mg/kg, CD4+ and CD8+ clones expanded. Some patients who did not respond also had low normalized T-cell clonal expansion.

A note on this clone: The target antigen is unknown.

V lost 2 bases, J lost 4 bases, and 13 bases lay in between. CDR3 length equals 15 residues. Germline V gives CDR1 LNHDA, CDR2 SQIVND (reference sequence). The repertoire was sequenced with immunoSEQ multiplex PCR; TCRdb's copy has only in-frame clones and lacks some. In the table there are 30,000 to 40,000 clones, 81% of which are singletons. The receptor comes from an adult with an advanced solid tumor such as melanoma, head and neck, liver or kidney cancer. The material was CD4+ or CD8+ T cells sorted from blood, obtained in a trial of the OX40 agonist ivuxolimab. The V call is TRBV19, the J call TRBJ2-3, with D maybe TRBD1 (6 bases). The CDR3 DNA reads as TGTGCCAGTAGTATATATGGGGGCACGGCAGATACGCAGTATTTT. Amino acids: CASSIYGGTADTQYF.